A single sample gave rise to the 18 T cell receptor beta chains below, sequenced in a study of cytomegalovirus exposure and HLA in healthy donors. This PCR relied on a set of 60 Vbeta primers and 13 Jbeta primers. Profiled with immunoSEQ multiplex PCR; TCRdb holds only in-frame clones, not every one. The data hold some 150,000 clones, with about 83% observed a single time. Sequencing was done on a sample of PBMCs. These receptors all come from a woman under 40 in good health and CMV-seronegative.

The V call is TRBV4-2, the J call TRBJ1-5; D remains ambiguous. This CDR3 spans 15 amino acids. V was shortened by 0 bases and J by 4 bases, with 10 bases between the two germline ends. The germline V gene encodes CDR1 LGHNA and CDR2 YNFKEQ. The CDR3: CASSQDEGPNQPQHF. Here the CDR3 DNA reads TGTGCCAGCAGCCAAGATGAGGGCCCGAATCAGCCCCAGCATTTT.

The chain combines TRBV9 with TRBJ2-1, with 12 bases fitting TRBD2. The CDR3 has 15 amino acids. Germline V lookup: CDR1 SGDLS, CDR2 YYNGEE. V shed 4 bases and J 7 bases; nucleotides not matched to a gene: 6. CDR3 loop: CASSLRTSGTNEQFF. DNA of the CDR3: TGTGCCAGCAGCCTACGGACTAGCGGGACGAATGAGCAGTTCTTC.

The rearrangement uses TRBV29-1 and TRBJ2-7, with 7 bases identical to TRBD1. V gave up 7 bases and J gave up 0 bases; unmatched junction bases: 3. This CDR3 has 12 amino acids. Germline CDR1 SQVTM, CDR2 ANQGSEA. The CDR3 nucleotides read TGCAGCGCCAGGGGGAACTCCTACGAGCAGTACTTC. Its protein is CSARGNSYEQYF.

The rearrangement links TRBV7-8 to TRBJ1-5; D not certain. V was pared by 3 bases and J by 0 bases, with 12 bases between. There are 16 residues in the CDR3. Germline V gene data show CDR1 as SGHVS and CDR2 as FQNEAQ. CDR3 bases: TGTGCCAGCAGCTTTACGGGAGATTATAGCAATCAGCCCCAGCATTTT. It encodes CASSFTGDYSNQPQHF.

CDR3 in DNA: TGTGCCAGCAGCACCCGGACTAGCGGGAGGTCCTACGAGCAGTACTTC. Its protein is CASSTRTSGRSYEQYF. This sequence joins TRBV7-9 and TRBJ2-7; 14 bases align to TRBD2. Germline trimming cut 5 bases from V and 1 base from J; bases unmatched to any gene: 4. Per germline, CDR1 SEHNR and CDR2 FQNEAQ (reference sequence). The CDR3 runs 16 residues.

This clone showed up just once. V usage is TRBV9 and J usage is TRBJ1-3; D unresolved. V was clipped by 3 bases and J by 0 bases, with 7 bases between them. Germline assignment: CDR1 SGDLS and CDR2 YYNGEE. This CDR3 region has 14 residues. The CDR3 loop reads CASSGPSSGNTIYF. CDR3 nucleotide sequence: TGTGCCAGCAGCGGACCTAGCTCTGGAAACACCATATATTTT.

This clone was observed a handful of times. The gene calls are TRBV7-2 and TRBJ1-2, with TRBD1 matching 9 bases. Trimming at V came to 5 bases and at J to 4 bases, leaving 5 bases not matched to a gene. Germline CDR1 reads SGHTA; CDR2 reads FQGNSA. The CDR3 extends over 14 amino acids. The CDR3 here is CASSRQGQGYGYTF. For the CDR3, the DNA is TGTGCCAGCAGCCGACAGGGACAGGGCTATGGCTACACCTTC.

The chain links TRBV6-5 to TRBJ1-5; 7 bases agree with TRBD1. Germline assignment: CDR1 MNHEY and CDR2 SVGAGI. The CDR3 has 14 residues. V lost 8 bases to trimming and J lost 3 bases; unmatched junction nucleotides: 7. The CDR3 region is CASASGQINQPQHF. The CDR3 bases are TGTGCCAGCGCATCGGGACAGATCAATCAGCCCCAGCATTTT.

The chain links TRBV28 to TRBJ1-5; D perhaps matches TRBD1 (6 bases). Germline lookup yields CDR1 MDHEN and CDR2 SYDVKM. V lost 8 bases, J lost 6 bases, and 26 bases lay in between. This CDR3 is built from 17 residues. The CDR3 region has the DNA TGTGCCAGCGGAATACCACAGGGCCGAGTTTCTTTTCAGCCCCAGCATTTT. As protein: CASGIPQGRVSFQPQHF.

The chain has TRBV7-9 and TRBJ1-1, with 10 bases lining up with TRBD1. The CDR3 extends over 14 amino acids. Per germline, CDR1 SEHNR and CDR2 FQNEAQ (reference sequence). V shed 4 bases, J shed 4 bases, and the junction held 3 bases outside the gene matches. The DNA for the CDR3 is TGTGCCAGCAGCTCGACAGGGGGCATCACTGAAGCTTTCTTT. This encodes CASSSTGGITEAFF.

J is TRBJ1-5 and V is TRBV6-5; D ambiguous. The CDR3 contains 15 residues. The ends were cut back, 5 bases at V and 0 bases at J, with 11 bases in the middle. The V gene's germline CDR1 is MNHEY and CDR2 SVGAGI. The CDR3 region has the DNA TGTGCCAGCAGTCGTTCGGGGATTAGCAATCAGCCCCAGCATTTT. Its translation: CASSRSGISNQPQHF.

V and J are TRBV28 and TRBJ1-2; D is possibly TRBD1 (5 bases). The CDR3 length is 14 residues. The germline gives CDR1 MDHEN, CDR2 SYDVKM. V lost 2 bases and J 4 bases, leaving 11 bases between the germline ends. CDR3: CASSLGRDFYGYTF. The CDR3 DNA reads TGTGCCAGCAGTTTAGGCAGGGATTTCTATGGCTACACCTTC.

The sample holds one count of this clone. The genes are TRBV27 and TRBJ1-1, with a weak D call TRBD1 (6 bases). Germline CDR1 is MNHEY and CDR2 is SMNVEV (reference sequence). The CDR3 extends over 14 amino acids. Trimming removed 3 bases at V and 7 bases at J, with 15 bases between. DNA for the CDR3: TGTGCCAGCAGTTTTTCCCGAACAGGGTTTGAAGCTTTCTTT. Encoded protein: CASSFSRTGFEAFF.

This chain uses TRBV28 with TRBJ2-7, with D possibly being TRBD1 (5 bases). Trimming removed 3 bases at V and 1 base at J, with 13 bases between. This CDR3 has 15 amino acids. Germline V gene sequence: CDR1 MDHEN, CDR2 SYDVKM. CDR3 nucleotides: TGTGCCAGCAGTTTGCCTGGGGCGAGGTCCTACGAGCAGTACTTC. This translates into CASSLPGARSYEQYF.

This chain connects TRBV19 to TRBJ2-6; no clear D. The germline V gene encodes CDR1 LNHDA and CDR2 SQIVND (reference sequence). The CDR3 is 14 amino acids. The V gene lost 6 bases and the J gene lost 0 bases, with 6 bases spanning the gap. This chain's CDR3 is CASRGGSGANVLTF. CDR3 nucleotides: TGTGCCAGTAGAGGCGGCTCTGGGGCCAACGTCCTGACTTTC.

The rearrangement joins TRBV4-3 to TRBJ2-5; D may be TRBD2 (7 bases). V was trimmed by 1 base and J by 5 bases, leaving 17 bases between them. The CDR3 length is 16 residues. Germline CDR1 and CDR2: LGHNA and YSLEER. CDR3 nucleotides: TGCGCCAGCAGCCAAGGCCGTGGGGGGGCACTGGAGACCCAGTACTTC. Residues: CASSQGRGGALETQYF.

This sequence joins TRBV10-3 and TRBJ1-5, with a weak D call TRBD1 (5 bases). The CDR3 covers 14 residues. The V gene lost 0 bases and the J gene lost 4 bases, with 7 bases spanning the gap. Germline loops: CDR1 ENHRY, CDR2 SYGVKD. CDR3 DNA sequence: TGTGCCATCAGTGAGTCAAGGGGAAATCAGCCCCAGCATTTT. Translated, it gives CAISESRGNQPQHF.

This chain uses TRBV6-1 with TRBJ2-7, with D unclear. Per germline, CDR1 MNHNS and CDR2 SASEGT. CDR3 length: 12 amino acids. Trimming pared 5 bases from V and 2 bases from J, leaving 7 bases between. The CDR3, as DNA: TGTGCCAGCAGTAACTCTCCCTACGAGCAGTACTTC. Translated, it gives CASSNSPYEQYF.